This T cell receptor (beta chain) was identified in a study of monozygotic twins with inflammatory bowel disease. Findings and caveats of the study: Patient repertoire variability may have increased through differing immunosuppressive treatments.

Regarding this clonotype: The antigen is unknown.

TCRdb derives one entry per CDR3 protein from the 5' RACE reads, leaving out DNA. The listing contains over 350,000 distinct CDR3 sequences. Sequenced input: blood. The sequence derives from a human donor with ulcerative colitis or Crohn's disease, or a healthy co-twin of an affected twin (not recorded which).

The chain's CDR3 is CASTPSGNTYEQYF. The gene calls are TRBV6-6 and TRBJ2-7. Looked up from germline, CDR1 is MNHNY and CDR2 is SVGAGI (reference sequence). This CDR3 is built from 14 residues.